This is a list of T cell receptor beta chains from one sample in a study of response to subunit inactivated influenza vaccine. TCRdb used MiXCR to reprocess the RT-PCR reads, holding one entry per CDR3 protein. The table has more than 150,000 distinct CDR3 sequences, about 9% seen once; the top ten hold about a tenth. The material was non-naive T cells sorted from PBMCs, obtained on the day of vaccination. These receptors all stem from a man over 45 who received an inactivated influenza vaccine. Each CDR3 is given with its conserved first and last residue. A D gene is named only where the DNA matches it firmly. Clone size, where shown, is once, few, many, or a class for clones that have expanded.

d_call,j_call,v_call,clone_size,cdr3_nt,cdr3_aa
-,TRBJ1-1,TRBV12-3/TRBV12-4,few,TGTGCCAGCAGTTTTGAGGAGAACACTGAAGCTTTCTTT,CASSFEENTEAFF
TRBD1,TRBJ2-5,TRBV7-9,-,TGTGCCAGCAGTGAAACCCCGGACAGGGTGGACGAGACCCAGTACTTC,CASSETPDRVDETQYF
-,TRBJ1-2,TRBV4-3,-,TGCGCCAGCAGCCAAGCTCAGGCCGCCCCCTATGGCTACACCTTC,CASSQAQAAPYGYTF
-,TRBJ2-7,TRBV18,once,TGTGCCAGCTCACCACCCGGGCGGCATTCCTACGAGCAGTACTTC,CASSPPGRHSYEQYF
-,TRBJ1-4,TRBV6-5,-,TGTGCCAGCAGTTACGAGGGGAATGAAAAACTGTTTTTT,CASSYEGNEKLFF
-,TRBJ2-2,TRBV9,-,TGTGCCAGCAGCGTATCTACCGGCGGGGAGCTGTTTTTT,CASSVSTGGELFF
TRBD1,TRBJ2-1,TRBV6-5,-,TGTGCCAGCAGTTACTCTGGGGCAGGGGGCCCCTACAATGAGCAGTTCTTC,CASSYSGAGGPYNEQFF
TRBD1,TRBJ2-7,TRBV7-9,many,TGTGCCAGCAGCCCAAGGACAGGGTCCTACGAGCAGTACTTC,CASSPRTGSYEQYF
TRBD1,TRBJ1-4,TRBV4-1,-,TGCGCCAGCAGCCTACCGGGACAGGGACCGTTTTTT,CASSLPGQGPFF
TRBD1,TRBJ2-2,TRBV25-1,-,TGTGCCAGCAGTGAATGGACAGGGGAAAACACCGGGGAGCTGTTTTTT,CASSEWTGENTGELFF
-,TRBJ2-3,TRBV6-2/TRBV6-3,many,TGTGCCAGCAGTCCAATAAGTAGGGGCACAGATACGCAGTATTTT,CASSPISRGTDTQYF
-,TRBJ2-1,TRBV20-1,few,TGCAGTGCTAGGAGTTCCAGTCCGCAATACAATGAGCAGTTCTTC,CSARSSSPQYNEQFF
-,TRBJ1-2,TRBV12-3/TRBV12-4,many,TGTGCCAGCAGTTTTGACAGTTACTATGGCTACACCTTC,CASSFDSYYGYTF
-,TRBJ2-7,TRBV9,few,TGTGCCAGCAGCGGTGGGGGGCAGGGGGCCTACGAGCAGTACTTC,CASSGGGQGAYEQYF
TRBD1,TRBJ2-5,TRBV7-8,-,TGTGCCAGCAGCCGGGACAGACCTCACCAAGAGACCCAGTACTTC,CASSRDRPHQETQYF
-,TRBJ1-6,TRBV6-2/TRBV6-3,-,TGTGCCAGCAGTCACGGACAACTAAGGCTTTCACCCCTCCACTTT,CASSHGQLRLSPLHF
TRBD1,TRBJ1-6,TRBV6-5,few,TGTGCCAGCAGTTTCAGGACAGGGAGTAATTCACCCCTCCACTTT,CASSFRTGSNSPLHF
TRBD2,TRBJ2-7,TRBV5-6,-,TGTGCCAGCAGCTTGTTTACTAGCGGGGTACTTTACGAGCAGTACTTC,CASSLFTSGVLYEQYF
-,TRBJ2-2,TRBV6-5,-,TGTGCCAGCAGTTATCCGGGGACCGGGGAGCTGTTTTTT,CASSYPGTGELFF
TRBD1,TRBJ2-6,TRBV28,-,TGTGCCAGCACCCCCGGGACAGGGGGTTCTGGGGCCAACGTCCTGACTTTC,CASTPGTGGSGANVLTF
-,TRBJ2-2,TRBV11-1,many,TGTGCCAGCAGCCAAAACTCCGGGACTCTCCGTGGCGGGGAGCTGTTTTTT,CASSQNSGTLRGGELFF